Sequencing of this T cell receptor (beta chain) was carried out in a study of blood T cell repertoires in COVID-19. Overall study: Nucleic acid was either cDNA or gDNA, and it came from T cells, B-cell-depleted T cells, or PBMCs.

Participants were aged about 18 to 100 years from around 25 US areas. The study assigned cohorts using participant-reported clinical history. Resolution of symptoms, clearance, or two negative PCRs was present in recovered Cohort 3 donors. The CDR3 has 14 amino acids. Germline V gene data show CDR1 as MNHEY and CDR2 as SVGAGI. Trimming cost V 7 bases and J 6 bases, with 18 bases left between them. This clone was counted between two and nine times. The assay was immunoSEQ multiplex PCR, and TCRdb's table has in-frame clones only and misses some. The sample lists about 130,000 clones, around 86% occurring once.

The sequenced sample consisted of PBMCs or T cells enriched from blood (not recorded which). This sequence joins TRBV6-5 and TRBJ1-1; maybe TRBD1 (5 bases). This TCR came from a man aged 25 to 45 who had recovered from COVID-19. CDR3 coding DNA: TGTGCCAGCAATCAGATGCAGGGTTCGGCTGAAGCTTTCTTT. Residues: CASNQMQGSAEAFF.